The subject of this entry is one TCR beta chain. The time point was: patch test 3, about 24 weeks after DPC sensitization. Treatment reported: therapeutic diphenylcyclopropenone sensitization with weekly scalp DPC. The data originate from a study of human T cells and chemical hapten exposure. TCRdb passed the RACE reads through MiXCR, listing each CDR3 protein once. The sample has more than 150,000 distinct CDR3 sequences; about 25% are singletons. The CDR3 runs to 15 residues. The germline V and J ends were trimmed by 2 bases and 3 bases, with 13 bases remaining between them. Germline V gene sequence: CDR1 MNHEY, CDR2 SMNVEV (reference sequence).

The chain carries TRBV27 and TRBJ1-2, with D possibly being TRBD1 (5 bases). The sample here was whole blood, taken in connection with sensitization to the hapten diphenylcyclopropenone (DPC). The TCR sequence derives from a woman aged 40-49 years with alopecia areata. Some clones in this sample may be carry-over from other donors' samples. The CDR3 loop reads CASSLSSGRYYGYTF. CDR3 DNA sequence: TGTGCCAGCAGTTTAAGTTCGGGACGCTACTATGGCTACACCTTC.